A selection of T cell receptor beta chains follows, all from one sample in a study of beta chain features in type 1 diabetes. The table came from immunoSEQ multiplex PCR; TCRdb's copy has only in-frame clones and leaves some out. The sample consists of approximately 600,000 clones, around an eighth of them appearing once. The sequencing input was naive CD4+ T cells from blood. The receptors derive from a man aged 25-45 years with type 1 diabetes. Both conserved end residues are part of each CDR3. The D gene is left open where the match is weak. Some rows have no size entry. The others give once, few or many, or a class for an expanded clone.

CDR3nt: TGTGCCAGCAGCTTAGTTCGTCGGGCCGGCGGGGAGCAGTTCTTC
CDR3aa: CASSLVRRAGGEQFF
v_gene: TRBV7-2
len: 15
abundance: few
j_gene: TRBJ2-1
d_gene: .

CDR3nt: TGTGCCAGCAGGACTACAGGGGCCCTGAACACCGGGGAGCTGTTTTTT
CDR3aa: CASRTTGALNTGELFF
v_gene: TRBV28
len: 16
abundance: .
j_gene: TRBJ2-2
d_gene: TRBD1

CDR3nt: TGTGCCAGCAAGGGAGACCCCACAACTAATGAAAAACTGTTTTTT
CDR3aa: CASKGDPTTNEKLFF
v_gene: TRBV6-1
len: 15
abundance: .
j_gene: TRBJ1-4
d_gene: .

CDR3nt: TGTGCCAGCAGCCAAGACACAAATTCACCCCTCCACTTT
CDR3aa: CASSQDTNSPLHF
v_gene: TRBV14
len: 13
abundance: few
j_gene: TRBJ1-6
d_gene: .

CDR3nt: TGTGCCAGCAGCTTAATCGGACAGGCGAACACTGAAGCTTTCTTT
CDR3aa: CASSLIGQANTEAFF
v_gene: TRBV11-3
len: 15
abundance: few
j_gene: TRBJ1-1
d_gene: TRBD1

CDR3nt: TGCAGCGTTGGGGAGGACAGGGCTCCCGCAACTAATGAAAAACTGTTTTTT
CDR3aa: CSVGEDRAPATNEKLFF
v_gene: TRBV29-1
len: 17
abundance: .
j_gene: TRBJ1-4
d_gene: TRBD1

CDR3nt: TGTGCCAGCTCACCACGGGACCCCTCTGGAAACACCATATATTTT
CDR3aa: CASSPRDPSGNTIYF
v_gene: TRBV18
len: 15
abundance: .
j_gene: TRBJ1-3
d_gene: .

CDR3nt: TGCGCCAGCAGCTTACAGGGGGCTAGCAATCAGCCCCAGCATTTT
CDR3aa: CASSLQGASNQPQHF
v_gene: TRBV5-1
len: 15
abundance: once
j_gene: TRBJ1-5
d_gene: TRBD1

CDR3nt: TGTGCCACCAGCAGAGACCCGGCGGGGGTCACAGATACGCAGTATTTT
CDR3aa: CATSRDPAGVTDTQYF
v_gene: TRBV15
len: 16
abundance: .
j_gene: TRBJ2-3
d_gene: TRBD2

CDR3nt: TGTGCCAGCAGCTTACAGGGGAATCAGCCCCAGCATTTT
CDR3aa: CASSLQGNQPQHF
v_gene: TRBV7-9
len: 13
abundance: .
j_gene: TRBJ1-5
d_gene: .

CDR3nt: TGTGCCAGCAGCCCTACCGGGACATCGAAGACGAGATACGAGCAGTACTTC
CDR3aa: CASSPTGTSKTRYEQYF
v_gene: TRBV9
len: 17
abundance: .
j_gene: TRBJ2-7
d_gene: .

CDR3nt: TGTGCCAGCAGCCAAGACCAAAAGGGTTTGGGTGAGCAGTTCTTC
CDR3aa: CASSQDQKGLGEQFF
v_gene: TRBV14
len: 15
abundance: few
j_gene: TRBJ2-1
d_gene: .

CDR3nt: TGTGCCAGCAGTGACACCGGGACAGGGGCTGAAAAACTGTTTTTT
CDR3aa: CASSDTGTGAEKLFF
v_gene: TRBV6-4
len: 15
abundance: .
j_gene: TRBJ1-4
d_gene: TRBD1

CDR3nt: TGTGCCAGCAGTGAAGCGTCTAACCTCCGCTATGGCTACACCTTC
CDR3aa: CASSEASNLRYGYTF
v_gene: TRBV6-1
len: 15
abundance: .
j_gene: TRBJ1-2
d_gene: .

CDR3nt: TGTGCCAGCAACCCGGGACTAGCGGGCCACAATGAGCAGTTCTTC
CDR3aa: CASNPGLAGHNEQFF
v_gene: TRBV6-5
len: 15
abundance: few
j_gene: TRBJ2-1
d_gene: TRBD2

CDR3nt: TGTGCCATCCGGCCAAGGACAGCGAACACTGAAGCTTTCTTT
CDR3aa: CAIRPRTANTEAFF
v_gene: TRBV2
len: 14
abundance: few
j_gene: TRBJ1-1
d_gene: .

CDR3nt: TGTGCCAGCTCCCCGGGAACGGACGAGCAGTACTTC
CDR3aa: CASSPGTDEQYF
v_gene: TRBV18
len: 12
abundance: .
j_gene: TRBJ2-7
d_gene: .

CDR3nt: TGTGCCAGTAGTATAGTAAACGAAGGGGAAAAACTGTTTTTT
CDR3aa: CASSIVNEGEKLFF
v_gene: TRBV19
len: 14
abundance: few
j_gene: TRBJ1-4
d_gene: .